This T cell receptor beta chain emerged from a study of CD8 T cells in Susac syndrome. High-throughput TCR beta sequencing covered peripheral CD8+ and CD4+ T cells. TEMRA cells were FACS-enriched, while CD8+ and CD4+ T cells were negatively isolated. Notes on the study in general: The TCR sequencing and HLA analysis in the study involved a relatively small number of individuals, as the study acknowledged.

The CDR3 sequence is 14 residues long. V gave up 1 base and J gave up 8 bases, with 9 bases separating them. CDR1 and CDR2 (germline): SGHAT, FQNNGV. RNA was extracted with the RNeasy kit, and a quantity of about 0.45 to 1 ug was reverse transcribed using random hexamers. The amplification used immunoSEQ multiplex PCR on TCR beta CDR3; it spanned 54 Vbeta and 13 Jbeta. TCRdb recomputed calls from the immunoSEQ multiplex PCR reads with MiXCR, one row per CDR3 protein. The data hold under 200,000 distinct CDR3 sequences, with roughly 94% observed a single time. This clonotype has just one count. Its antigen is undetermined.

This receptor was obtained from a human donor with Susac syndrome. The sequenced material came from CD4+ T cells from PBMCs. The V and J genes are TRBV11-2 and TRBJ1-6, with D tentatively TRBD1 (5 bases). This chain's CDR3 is CASSLVTAYSPLHF. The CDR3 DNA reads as TGTGCCAGCAGCTTAGTGACAGCTTATTCACCCCTCCACTTT.